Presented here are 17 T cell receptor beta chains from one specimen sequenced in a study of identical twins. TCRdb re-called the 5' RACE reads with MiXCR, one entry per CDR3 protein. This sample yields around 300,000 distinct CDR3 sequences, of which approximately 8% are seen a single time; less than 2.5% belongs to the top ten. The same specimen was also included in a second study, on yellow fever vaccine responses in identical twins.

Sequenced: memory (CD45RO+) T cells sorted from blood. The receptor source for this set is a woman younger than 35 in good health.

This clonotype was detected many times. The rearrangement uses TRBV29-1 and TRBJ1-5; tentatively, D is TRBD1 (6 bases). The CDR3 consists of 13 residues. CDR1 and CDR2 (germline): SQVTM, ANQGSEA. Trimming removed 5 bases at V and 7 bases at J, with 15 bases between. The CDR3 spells CSVRTAEWQPQHF. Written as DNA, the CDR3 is TGCAGCGTTCGGACAGCGGAGTGGCAGCCCCAGCATTTT.

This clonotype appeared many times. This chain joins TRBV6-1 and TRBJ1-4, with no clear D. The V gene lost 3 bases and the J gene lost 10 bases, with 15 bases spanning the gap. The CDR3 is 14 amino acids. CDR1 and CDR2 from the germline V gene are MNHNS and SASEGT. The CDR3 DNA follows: TGTGCCAGCAGTGAGTTTTTATCCGCAGGAAAACTGTTTTTT. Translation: CASSEFLSAGKLFF.

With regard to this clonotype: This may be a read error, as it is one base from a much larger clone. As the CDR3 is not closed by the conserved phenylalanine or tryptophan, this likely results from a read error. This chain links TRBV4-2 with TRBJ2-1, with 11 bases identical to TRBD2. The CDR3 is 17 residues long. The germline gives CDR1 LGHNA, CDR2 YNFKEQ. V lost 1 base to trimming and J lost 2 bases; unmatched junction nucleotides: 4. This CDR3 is CASSQALAGGAYNEQFL. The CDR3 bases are TGTGCCAGCAGCCAAGCCCTAGCGGGAGGTGCCTACAATGAGCAGTTCTTA.

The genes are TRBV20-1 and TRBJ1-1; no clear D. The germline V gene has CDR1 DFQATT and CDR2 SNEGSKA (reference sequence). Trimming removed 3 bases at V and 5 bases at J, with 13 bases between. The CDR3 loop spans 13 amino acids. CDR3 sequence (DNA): TGCAGTGCTAGTGGGGTTTTGGGTACTGAAGCTTTCTTT. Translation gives CSASGVLGTEAFF.

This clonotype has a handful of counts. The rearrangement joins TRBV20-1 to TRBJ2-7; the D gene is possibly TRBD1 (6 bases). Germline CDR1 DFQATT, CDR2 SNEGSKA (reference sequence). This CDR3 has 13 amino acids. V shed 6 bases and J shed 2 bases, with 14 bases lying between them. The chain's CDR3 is CSARGHTPYEQYV. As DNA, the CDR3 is TGCAGTGCCAGGGGACACACACCCTACGAGCAGTACGTC.

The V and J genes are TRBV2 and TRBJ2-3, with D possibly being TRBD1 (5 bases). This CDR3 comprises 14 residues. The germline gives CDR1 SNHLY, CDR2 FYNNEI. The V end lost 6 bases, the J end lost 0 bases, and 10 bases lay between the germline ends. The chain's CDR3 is CASRNRFSTDTQYF. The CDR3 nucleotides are TGTGCCAGCAGGAACAGGTTTAGCACAGATACGCAGTATTTT.

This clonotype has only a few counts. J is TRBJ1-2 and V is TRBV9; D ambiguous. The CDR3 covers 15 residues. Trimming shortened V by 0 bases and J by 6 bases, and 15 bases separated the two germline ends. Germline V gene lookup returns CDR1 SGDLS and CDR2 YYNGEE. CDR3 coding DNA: TGTGCCAGCAGCGTAGCTTCGGCAGGCTCGAATGGCTACACCTTC. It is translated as CASSVASAGSNGYTF.

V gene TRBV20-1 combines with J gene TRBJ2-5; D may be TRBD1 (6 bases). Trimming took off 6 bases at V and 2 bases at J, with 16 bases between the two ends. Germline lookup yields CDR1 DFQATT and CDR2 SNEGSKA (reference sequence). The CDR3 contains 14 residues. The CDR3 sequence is CSAKPGHPQETQYF. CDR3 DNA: TGCAGTGCGAAACCGGGACACCCTCAAGAGACCCAGTACTTC.

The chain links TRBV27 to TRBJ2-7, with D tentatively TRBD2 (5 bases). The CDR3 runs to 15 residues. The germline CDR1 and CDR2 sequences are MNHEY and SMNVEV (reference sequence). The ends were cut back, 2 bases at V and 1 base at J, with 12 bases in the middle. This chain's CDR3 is CASSLDGVGSYEQYF. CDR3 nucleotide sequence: TGTGCCAGCAGTTTAGACGGGGTTGGGTCCTACGAGCAGTACTTC.

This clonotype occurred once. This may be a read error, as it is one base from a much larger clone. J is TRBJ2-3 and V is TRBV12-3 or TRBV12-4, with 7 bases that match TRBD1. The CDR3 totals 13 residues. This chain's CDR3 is CASSRQGTNTQYF. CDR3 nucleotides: TGTGCCAGCAGTAGACAGGGCACAAATACGCAGTATTTT.

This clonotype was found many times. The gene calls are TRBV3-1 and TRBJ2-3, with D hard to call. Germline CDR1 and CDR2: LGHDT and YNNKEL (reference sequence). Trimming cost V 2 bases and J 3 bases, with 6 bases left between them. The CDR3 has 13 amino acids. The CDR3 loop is CASSQSVTDTQYF. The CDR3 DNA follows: TGTGCCAGCAGCCAATCTGTGACAGATACGCAGTATTTT.

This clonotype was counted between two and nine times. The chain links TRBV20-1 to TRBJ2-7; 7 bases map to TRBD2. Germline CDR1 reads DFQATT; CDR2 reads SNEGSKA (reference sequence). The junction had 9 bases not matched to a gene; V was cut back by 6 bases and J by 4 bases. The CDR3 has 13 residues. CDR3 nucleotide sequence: TGCAGTGCCGTAGCAGTGGGACTATACGAGCAGTACTTC. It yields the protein CSAVAVGLYEQYF.

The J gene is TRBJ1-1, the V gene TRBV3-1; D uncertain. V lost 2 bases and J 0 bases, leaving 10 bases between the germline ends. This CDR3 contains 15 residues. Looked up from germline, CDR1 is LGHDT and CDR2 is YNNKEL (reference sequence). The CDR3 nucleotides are TGTGCCAGCAGCCAATCCAGTTTCTTGAACACTGAAGCTTTCTTT. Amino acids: CASSQSSFLNTEAFF.

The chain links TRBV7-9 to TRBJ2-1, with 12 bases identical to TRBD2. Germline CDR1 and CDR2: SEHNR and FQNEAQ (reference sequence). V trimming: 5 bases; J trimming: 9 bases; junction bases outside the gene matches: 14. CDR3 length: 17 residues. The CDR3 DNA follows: TGTGCCAGCAGCCCCGGACTAGCGGGAAGTGTAGTATTTGAGCAGTTCTTC. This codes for CASSPGLAGSVVFEQFF.

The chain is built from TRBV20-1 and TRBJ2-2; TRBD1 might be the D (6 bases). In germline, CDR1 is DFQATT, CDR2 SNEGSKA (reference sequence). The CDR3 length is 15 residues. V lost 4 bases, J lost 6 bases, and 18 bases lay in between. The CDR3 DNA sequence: TGCAGTGCTATCCTTGGGGGCGCGATGGCCGGGGAGCTGTTTTTT. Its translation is CSAILGGAMAGELFF.

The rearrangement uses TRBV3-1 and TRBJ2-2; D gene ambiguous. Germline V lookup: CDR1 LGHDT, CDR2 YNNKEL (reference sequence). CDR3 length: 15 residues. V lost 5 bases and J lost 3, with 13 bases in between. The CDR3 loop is CASSTSLRYTGELFF. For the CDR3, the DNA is TGTGCCAGCAGCACCTCCCTCAGGTACACCGGGGAGCTGTTTTTT.

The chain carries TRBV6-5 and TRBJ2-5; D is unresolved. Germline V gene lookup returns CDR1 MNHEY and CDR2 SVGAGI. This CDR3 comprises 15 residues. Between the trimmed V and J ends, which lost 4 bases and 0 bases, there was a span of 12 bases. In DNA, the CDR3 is TGTGCCAGCAGTTCCGCCACATCATACCAAGAGACCCAGTACTTC. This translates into CASSSATSYQETQYF.